The present T cell receptor (beta chain) was sequenced within a study of blood T cell repertoires in COVID-19. Study as a whole: Specimens from acute and convalescent COVID-19 originated in the United States, Italy and Spain. The cDNA or gDNA used as material had been derived from T cells, B-cell-depleted T cells, or PBMCs.

As handled by the study authors: Reference gene primer amplification gave nucleated cell count estimates. Produced via immunoSEQ multiplex PCR; TCRdb's table is partial and in-frame only. V and J calls and clone size are given by that table; D and trimming were obtained from the DNA. Here the sample spans a few hundred thousand clones, 88% being singletons. CDR3 size: 12 residues. The germline gives CDR1 LNHDA, CDR2 SQIVND (reference sequence). Trimming pared 4 bases from V and 11 bases from J, leaving 14 bases between. The V gene is TRBV19, the J gene TRBJ1-1; no reliable D call. The sample taken for sequencing was peripheral blood. The receptor was isolated from a woman in her twenties or thirties who had recovered from COVID-19. In DNA, the CDR3 is TGTGCCAGTAGTACTCCTGATGCTAAGGCTTTCTTT. Translation: CASSTPDAKAFF.